The subject of this entry is one T cell receptor (beta chain). Antigen unknown. CDR1 is SGHAT and CDR2 is FQNNGV in the germline V gene. The CDR3 length is 14 residues. V trimming: 5 bases; J trimming: 8 bases; junction bases outside the gene matches: 9. The record originates from a study of beta chain features in type 1 diabetes. Of the isolated RNA, all was reverse transcribed, and so the sequenced material was expressed TCRB transcripts. Sequencing used immunoSEQ multiplex PCR; TCRdb keeps in-frame clones, though not all of them. Of 500,000 to 800,000 clones in the sample, approximately 13% were seen once. Findings of the study overall: When Type 1 diabetes patients were examined, their TCRB CDR3s proved moderately but significantly shorter in all four CD4+ subsets.

This chain uses TRBV11-2 with TRBJ2-4; 7 positions match TRBD1. Sequencing input: naive CD4+ T cells from blood. The sequence came from a man aged 25-40 years with type 1 diabetes. The CDR3 DNA reads as TGTGCCAGCAGCAGCCAATCTCAGGGGGACATTCAGTACTTC. It codes for CASSSQSQGDIQYF.